The clone carrying this T cell receptor beta chain is a singleton in its sample. Method: immunoSEQ multiplex PCR; TCRdb's copy keeps in-frame clones and lacks some. The table has tens of thousands of clones, roughly 90% seen once. This sample was taken from a study of control samples from healthy donors and cancer patients. V trimming: 0 bases; J trimming: 9 bases; junction bases outside the gene matches: 9. From germline, CDR1 is LGHNA and CDR2 YSLEER. The CDR3 covers 16 residues. The chain joins TRBV4-3 to TRBJ2-7; 12 nucleotides agree with TRBD2. Sequenced input: PBMCs. The TCR was taken from a middle-aged man with head and neck cancer. CDR3 nucleotides: TGCGCCAGCAGCCAAGAGACGGGTCTAGCGGGGGGGGTGCAGTACTTC. Encoded protein: CASSQETGLAGGVQYF.